This T cell receptor (beta chain) originates from a study of cytomegalovirus exposure and HLA in healthy donors. Study-level results: Overall, approximately 150 TCR beta chains were annotated as cytomegalovirus-associated. Upon later analysis, HLA-associated TCR beta chains proved more clonally expanded than other, equally common chains.

Regarding this clone: Its antigen remains unknown. A read error may account for a junction end that differs from germline.

Primers: 60 Vbeta forward and 13 Jbeta reverse. Libraries were prepared by immunoSEQ multiplex PCR; TCRdb keeps only in-frame clonotypes and omits some of them. The sample lists 200,000 to 250,000 clones; around 80% were seen once. There were likely unrecorded immune exposures, though donors were nominally healthy when sampled. Material for sequencing was PBMCs. The TCR comes from a man between 18 and 35 years old in good health and CMV-seronegative.

The CDR3 protein is CASSLQRLDF. The CDR3 DNA reads TGTGCCAGCAGCCTCCAGAGGCTAGACTTC. The chain employs TRBV27 and TRBJ2-7; no clear D gene. Germline V lookup: CDR1 MNHEY, CDR2 SMNVEV (reference sequence). CDR3 length: 10 residues.